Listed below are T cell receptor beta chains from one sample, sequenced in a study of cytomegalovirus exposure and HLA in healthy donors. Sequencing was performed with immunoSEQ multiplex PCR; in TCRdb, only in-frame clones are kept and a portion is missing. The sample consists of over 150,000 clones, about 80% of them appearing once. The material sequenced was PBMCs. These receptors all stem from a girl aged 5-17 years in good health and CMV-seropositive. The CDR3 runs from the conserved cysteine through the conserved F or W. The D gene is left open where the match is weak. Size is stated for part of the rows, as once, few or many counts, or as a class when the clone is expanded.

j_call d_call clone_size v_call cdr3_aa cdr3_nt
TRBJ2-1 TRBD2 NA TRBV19 CASSIPPGTSGRQFF TGTGCCAGTAGTATTCCCCCCGGGACTAGCGGGAGACAGTTCTTC
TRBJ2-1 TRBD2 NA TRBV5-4 CASSLGLAGVYNEQFF TGTGCCAGCAGCTTGGGGCTAGCGGGGGTGTACAATGAGCAGTTCTTC
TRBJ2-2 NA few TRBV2 CASSDVTGELFF TGTGCCAGCAGTGACGTAACCGGGGAGCTGTTTTTT
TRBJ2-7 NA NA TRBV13 CASSFRGEQYF TGTGCCAGCAGCTTTCGGGGCGAGCAGTACTTC
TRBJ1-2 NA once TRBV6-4 CASSDSGLPGYTF TGTGCCAGCAGTGATTCAGGTCTCCCGGGCTACACCTTC
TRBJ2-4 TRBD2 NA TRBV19 CASRTSGSVKNIQYF TGTGCCAGTAGGACTAGCGGGAGCGTCAAAAACATTCAGTACTTC
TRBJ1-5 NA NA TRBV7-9 CASSLEGGGQPQHF TGTGCCAGCAGCTTAGAAGGCGGCGGTCAGCCCCAGCATTTT
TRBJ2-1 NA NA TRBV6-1 CASSDKGLYNEQFF TGTGCCAGCAGTGATAAGGGACTGTACAATGAGCAGTTCTTC
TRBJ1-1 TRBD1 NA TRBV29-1 CSVRQGNEAFF TGCAGCGTTCGACAGGGGAATGAAGCTTTCTTT
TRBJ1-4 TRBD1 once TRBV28 CATSWGDRAINEKLFF TGTGCCACCTCCTGGGGTGACAGGGCCATTAATGAAAAACTGTTTTTT
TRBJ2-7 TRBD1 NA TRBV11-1 CASSSHGTAYEQYF TGTGCCAGCAGCTCCCACGGGACAGCCTACGAGCAGTACTTC
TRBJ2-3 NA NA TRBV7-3 CASSLAGGSTDTQYF TGTGCCAGCAGCCTCGCAGGGGGGAGCACAGATACGCAGTATTTT
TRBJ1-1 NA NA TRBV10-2 CASSEPRNTEAFF TGCGCCAGCAGTGAACCCAGGAACACTGAAGCTTTCTTT
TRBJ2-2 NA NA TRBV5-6 CASSLSQGDYYTGELFF TGTGCCAGCAGCTTATCACAGGGGGACTATTACACCGGGGAGCTGTTTTTT
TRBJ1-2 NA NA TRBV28 CASSLRNYGYTF TGTGCCAGCAGTTTGCGGAACTATGGCTACACCTTC
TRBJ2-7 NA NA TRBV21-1 CASSPGIHHEQYF TGTGCCAGCAGCCCAGGGATTCACCACGAGCAGTACTTC
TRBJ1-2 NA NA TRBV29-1 CSVVQGKYGYTF TGCAGCGTTGTTCAGGGGAAGTATGGCTACACCTTC
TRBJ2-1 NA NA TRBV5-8 CASSSLRDEQFF TGTGCCAGCAGCTCTCTGAGGGATGAGCAGTTCTTC
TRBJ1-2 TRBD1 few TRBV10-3 CAISAGQGVGGYTF TGTGCCATCAGCGCTGGTCAGGGGGTTGGCGGCTACACCTTC
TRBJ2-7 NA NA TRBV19 CASSIAGRGSYEQYF TGTGCCAGTAGTATTGCTGGCAGAGGCTCCTACGAGCAGTACTTC
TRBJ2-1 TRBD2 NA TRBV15 CATSFPPGGVNEQFF TGTGCCACCAGCTTCCCCCCGGGGGGAGTAAATGAGCAGTTCTTC
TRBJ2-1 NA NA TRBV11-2 CASSSQVDEQFF TGTGCCAGCAGCTCACAGGTAGATGAGCAGTTCTTC
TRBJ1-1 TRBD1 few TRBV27 CASTLTGGYTEAFF TGTGCCAGCACACTCACAGGGGGATACACTGAAGCTTTCTTT
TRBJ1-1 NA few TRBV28 CASSPRTAGNTEAFF TGTGCCAGCAGTCCTCGGACAGCAGGGAACACTGAAGCTTTCTTT
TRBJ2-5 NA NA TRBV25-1 CASSQKETQYF TGTGCCAGCAGCCAGAAAGAGACCCAGTACTTC
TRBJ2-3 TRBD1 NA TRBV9 CASSGGTGGTDTQYF TGTGCCAGCAGCGGGGGGACAGGGGGAACAGATACGCAGTATTTT
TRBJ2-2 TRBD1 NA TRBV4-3 CASSQVGDRAGELFF TGCGCCAGCAGCCAAGTGGGGGACAGGGCCGGGGAGCTGTTTTTT
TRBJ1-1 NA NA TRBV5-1 CASSLDGVRGTEAFF TGCGCCAGCAGCTTGGATGGGGTTCGGGGCACTGAAGCTTTCTTT
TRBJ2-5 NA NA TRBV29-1 CSVDGQGLGETQYF TGCAGCGTTGACGGTCAGGGGTTGGGAGAGACCCAGTACTTC
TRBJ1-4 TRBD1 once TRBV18 CASSPPGQTNEKLFF TGTGCCAGCTCACCGCCGGGACAGACTAATGAAAAACTGTTTTTT
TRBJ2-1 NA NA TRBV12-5 CASGSTYNEQFF TGTGCTAGTGGTTCCACCTACAATGAGCAGTTCTTC
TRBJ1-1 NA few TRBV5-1 CASSPLVLLNTEAFF TGCGCCAGCAGCCCCCTCGTCCTACTGAACACTGAAGCTTTCTTT
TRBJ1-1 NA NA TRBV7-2 CASSLGSGMNTEAFF TGTGCCAGCAGCTTAGGGTCCGGGATGAACACTGAAGCTTTCTTT
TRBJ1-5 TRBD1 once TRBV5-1 CASKETGKSNQPQHF TGCGCCAGCAAGGAGACAGGGAAGAGCAATCAGCCCCAGCATTTT
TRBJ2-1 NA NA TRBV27 CASSLGGGEQFF TGTGCCAGCAGTTTAGGCGGCGGTGAGCAGTTCTTC
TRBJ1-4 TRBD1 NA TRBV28 CASSLDPGTGPVANEKLFF TGTGCCAGCAGTCTCGACCCCGGGACAGGCCCCGTGGCTAATGAAAAACTGTTTTTT
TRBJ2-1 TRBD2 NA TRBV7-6 CASSRGREGLYNEQFF TGTGCCAGCAGCCGTGGGCGGGAGGGCCTCTACAATGAGCAGTTCTTC
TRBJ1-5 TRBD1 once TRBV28 CASSFRGGNQPQHF TGTGCCAGCAGTTTCAGGGGGGGCAATCAGCCCCAGCATTTT
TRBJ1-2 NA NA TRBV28 CASSLGGTYGYTF TGTGCCAGCAGTTTAGGGGGGACCTATGGCTACACCTTC
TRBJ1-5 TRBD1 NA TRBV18 CASSPGTGVRQPQHF TGTGCCAGCTCACCGGGGACAGGGGTACGGCAGCCCCAGCATTTT
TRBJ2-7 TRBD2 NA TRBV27 CASSSSGGQTYEQYF TGTGCCAGCAGTTCTAGCGGGGGACAAACCTACGAGCAGTACTTC
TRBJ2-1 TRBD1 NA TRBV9 CASSETGTVYNEQFF TGTGCCAGCAGTGAAACCGGGACAGTGTACAATGAGCAGTTCTTC
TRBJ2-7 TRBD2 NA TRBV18 CASSPGLAGYEQYF TGTGCCAGCTCACCGGGACTAGCAGGGTACGAGCAGTACTTC
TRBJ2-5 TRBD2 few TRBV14 CASSHGLAQETQYF TGTGCCAGCAGCCATGGACTAGCCCAAGAGACCCAGTACTTC
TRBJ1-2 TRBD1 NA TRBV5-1 CASSLAQIGQAHGYTF TGCGCCAGCAGCTTGGCCCAAATTGGACAGGCCCATGGCTACACCTTC
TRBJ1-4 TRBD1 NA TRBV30 CAWSIDRANEKLFF TGTGCCTGGAGTATTGACAGGGCAAATGAAAAACTGTTTTTT
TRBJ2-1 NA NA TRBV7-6 CASTDIRRQPGYNEQFF TGTGCCAGCACCGATATTCGTCGCCAGCCGGGCTACAATGAGCAGTTCTTC
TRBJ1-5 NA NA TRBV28 CASRGQVAVNQPQHF TGTGCCAGCCGTGGTCAGGTGGCCGTCAATCAGCCCCAGCATTTT
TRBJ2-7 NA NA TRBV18 CASSPRRYRDNSYEQYF TGTGCCAGCTCACCACGAAGATACCGGGACAACTCCTACGAGCAGTACTTC
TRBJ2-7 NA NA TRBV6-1 CASSGTAYEQYF TGTGCCAGCAGTGGGACAGCCTACGAGCAGTACTTC
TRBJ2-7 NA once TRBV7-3 CASSFSGTSYEQYF TGTGCCAGCAGCTTTTCCGGGACAAGCTACGAGCAGTACTTC
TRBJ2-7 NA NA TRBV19 CASSLGGSSYEQYF TGTGCCAGTAGCCTGGGAGGTTCGTCCTACGAGCAGTACTTC
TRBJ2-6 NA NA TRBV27 CASSSPDSGANVLTF TGTGCCAGCAGTTCGCCAGACTCTGGGGCCAACGTCCTGACTTTC
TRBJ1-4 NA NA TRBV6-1 CASSEVVAQEKLFF TGTGCCAGCAGTGAAGTCGTTGCACAGGAAAAACTGTTTTTT
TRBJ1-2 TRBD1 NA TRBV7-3 CASGNRGSVYTF TGTGCCAGCGGAAACAGGGGATCGGTCTACACCTTC
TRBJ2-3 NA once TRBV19 CASSSQRTITDTQYF TGTGCCAGTAGTTCCCAGCGGACTATCACAGATACGCAGTATTTT
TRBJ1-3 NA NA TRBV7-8 CASSPSGNTIYF TGTGCCAGCAGCCCCAGTGGAAACACCATATATTTT
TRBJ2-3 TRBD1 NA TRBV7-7 CASSRDREGVTQYF TGTGCTAGCAGCCGGGACAGGGAAGGGGTTACGCAGTATTTT
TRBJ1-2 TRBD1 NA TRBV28 CASSSDLGTGRGYTF TGTGCCAGCAGTTCCGACCTAGGGACAGGGAGAGGCTACACCTTC
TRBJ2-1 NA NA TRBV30 CAWSVKYFGNEQFF TGTGCCTGGAGTGTAAAGTATTTCGGCAATGAGCAGTTCTTC